The text below deals with one T cell receptor (beta chain). What it binds is not known. This clone may be a read error of a much larger clone one base away. CDR3 length: 14 residues. V lost 2 bases to trimming and J lost 5 bases, with 12 bases between them. Germline V gene sequence: CDR1 SGHVS, CDR2 FQNEAQ. TCRdb reprocessed the PCR reads with MiXCR, giving one entry per CDR3 protein. Among 100,000 or so distinct CDR3 sequences listed, roughly 23% were seen once. This specimen comes from a study of molecular identifiers for immune sequencing clone quantification. Findings and caveats of the study: Barcode sharing among identical TCR molecules could make large clones appear smaller.

The sample consisted of naive CD8+ T cells from blood, with Jurkat cell RNA spiked in. Subset of the sample: FACS-sorted CD8+CD4-CCR7+CD45RA+ naive T cells. The rearrangement uses TRBV7-8 and TRBJ2-5; D is uncertain. The clonotype comes from a human donor in good health. Some libraries in this study had Jurkat cell RNA spiked in. CDR3 DNA sequence: TGTGCCAGCAGCTTATCGGGCCCCCGGGAGACCCAGTACTTC. Amino acids: CASSLSGPRETQYF.